The present T cell receptor beta chain was sequenced within a study of T cells in Graves' hyperthyroidism and ophthalmopathy. Points from the study as a whole: Prediction of ophthalmopathy progression came a median roughly 6.7 months pre-onset. In the blood, most expanded thyroid clonotypes above 0.001 appeared as well.

A Clinical Activity Score of at least 3, a NOSPECS grade of at least 4 and a duration under 3 months were recorded in the ophthalmopathy patients. Those patients with uncontrolled infection, other autoimmune disease, pregnancy or lactation were excluded. Germline assignment: CDR1 SQVTM and CDR2 ANQGSEA. V was clipped by 8 bases and J by 3 bases, with 19 bases between them. This CDR3 has 15 amino acids. Remarks on this clonotype: Its antigen is not known.

Using RNA transcripts as the source, TCR beta CDR3 regions were amplified. The TCR CDR3 first-round RT-PCR relied on the HTBI primer set. TCRdb re-derived calls from the multiplex PCR reads in MiXCR, one entry per CDR3 protein. Here the sample spans fewer than 650,000 distinct CDR3 sequences, roughly 15% being singletons. Sequencing was done on a sample of blood. The sequence came from a woman aged 40 to 50 with Graves' ophthalmopathy. This chain connects TRBV29-1 to TRBJ2-2, with a tentative D call TRBD1 (6 bases). The CDR3 DNA follows: TGCAGCCATACTACGACCTCAGGGGACACCGGGGAGCTGTTTTTT. This translates into CSHTTTSGDTGELFF.